Listed below are T cell receptor beta chains from one sample, sequenced in a study of blood T cells in healthy people across ages. One entry per CDR3 protein, called by TCRdb with MiXCR from the 5' RACE reads. The sample includes 1.5 million or so distinct CDR3 sequences, about 45% of them seen just once. Sequencing was performed on blood. Receptors originate from a woman aged 18-29 years in good health. CDR3s include the opening cysteine and the closing phenylalanine or tryptophan. The order of the fields is J gene, D gene, V gene, clone size, CDR3 protein, CDR3 DNA. A D gene is named only where the DNA matches it firmly. Size values are once, few and many counts, or a class for expanded clones, and some rows have none.

j_call: TRBJ1-2; d_call: TRBD1; v_call: TRBV29-1; clone_size: .; cdr3_aa: CSVEEDRVGGGYTF; cdr3_nt: TGCAGCGTTGAAGAGGACAGGGTAGGGGGTGGCTACACCTTC
j_call: TRBJ1-1; d_call: TRBD1; v_call: TRBV27; clone_size: .; cdr3_aa: CASSFQQGTPAFF; cdr3_nt: TGTGCCAGCAGTTTTCAACAGGGGACACCCGCTTTCTTT
j_call: TRBJ1-2; d_call: TRBD1; v_call: TRBV20-1; clone_size: few; cdr3_aa: CSARDHRGLGYGYTF; cdr3_nt: TGCAGTGCTAGAGATCATAGGGGGCTTGGGTATGGCTACACCTTC
j_call: TRBJ1-1; d_call: .; v_call: TRBV2; clone_size: .; cdr3_aa: CASSGLDSMNTEAFF; cdr3_nt: TGTGCCAGCAGTGGGCTGGACAGTATGAACACTGAAGCTTTCTTT
j_call: TRBJ2-5; d_call: .; v_call: TRBV7-9; clone_size: few; cdr3_aa: CATSATGPQYF; cdr3_nt: TGTGCCACCTCAGCCACGGGGCCCCAGTACTTC
j_call: TRBJ2-5; d_call: .; v_call: TRBV21-1; clone_size: .; cdr3_aa: CASSRRTGTHRKETQYF; cdr3_nt: TGTGCCAGCAGCAGGAGAACCGGGACGCATCGTAAAGAGACCCAGTACTTC
j_call: TRBJ2-3; d_call: TRBD1; v_call: TRBV12-3/TRBV12-4; clone_size: once; cdr3_aa: CASSFYRGRTTDTQYF; cdr3_nt: TGTGCCAGCAGTTTCTACAGGGGGAGAACCACAGATACGCAGTATTTT
j_call: TRBJ1-6; d_call: .; v_call: TRBV6-5; clone_size: .; cdr3_aa: CASSYSPEGPYNSPLHF; cdr3_nt: TGTGCCAGCAGTTACTCACCGGAGGGGCCCTATAATTCACCCCTCCACTTT
j_call: TRBJ2-7; d_call: TRBD1; v_call: TRBV10-3; clone_size: .; cdr3_aa: CAISPPGTDEQYF; cdr3_nt: TGTGCCATCAGTCCCCCCGGGACAGACGAGCAGTACTTC
j_call: TRBJ2-7; d_call: .; v_call: TRBV11-1; clone_size: few; cdr3_aa: CASSLRLARRYEQYF; cdr3_nt: TGTGCCAGCAGCTTACGCCTAGCGAGGCGCTACGAGCAGTACTTC
j_call: TRBJ2-3; d_call: .; v_call: TRBV4-1; clone_size: .; cdr3_aa: CASSQDPGVPSTDTQYF; cdr3_nt: TGCGCCAGCAGCCAAGATCCAGGGGTTCCATCGACAGATACGCAGTATTTT
j_call: TRBJ2-3; d_call: .; v_call: TRBV7-3; clone_size: many; cdr3_aa: CASSEGVARTDTQYF; cdr3_nt: TGTGCCAGCAGCGAGGGCGTAGCGCGCACAGATACGCAGTATTTT
j_call: TRBJ2-4; d_call: .; v_call: TRBV2; clone_size: .; cdr3_aa: CASSAEASAKNIQYF; cdr3_nt: TGTGCCAGCAGTGCAGAGGCCTCGGCCAAAAACATTCAGTACTTC
j_call: TRBJ2-3; d_call: TRBD1; v_call: TRBV5-1; clone_size: .; cdr3_aa: CASSQRTGAVADTQYF; cdr3_nt: TGCGCCAGCAGCCAAAGGACAGGGGCAGTCGCAGATACGCAGTATTTT
j_call: TRBJ2-7; d_call: TRBD1; v_call: TRBV3-1; clone_size: .; cdr3_aa: CASICRGQEAYEQYF; cdr3_nt: TGTGCCAGCATCTGCCGAGGACAGGAAGCCTACGAGCAGTACTTC
j_call: TRBJ1-3; d_call: .; v_call: TRBV12-3/TRBV12-4; clone_size: .; cdr3_aa: CASIMRGAGAGNTIYF; cdr3_nt: TGTGCCAGCATCATGAGGGGCGCGGGGGCTGGAAACACCATATATTTT
j_call: TRBJ2-3; d_call: TRBD2; v_call: TRBV4-1; clone_size: .; cdr3_aa: CASSQAERGARGTDTQYF; cdr3_nt: TGCGCCAGCAGCCAAGCGGAGCGGGGGGCGAGAGGGACAGATACGCAGTATTTT
j_call: TRBJ1-6; d_call: .; v_call: TRBV20-1; clone_size: .; cdr3_aa: CSAGQGHNSPLHF; cdr3_nt: TGCAGTGCGGGGCAGGGACATAATTCACCCCTCCACTTT
j_call: TRBJ2-1; d_call: .; v_call: TRBV19; clone_size: .; cdr3_aa: CASSIDLSGDYNEQFF; cdr3_nt: TGTGCCAGTAGTATAGACCTTAGCGGAGATTACAATGAGCAGTTCTTC
j_call: TRBJ2-3; d_call: .; v_call: TRBV27; clone_size: .; cdr3_aa: CASSQIDSVKGADTQYF; cdr3_nt: TGTGCCAGCAGTCAAATCGACTCCGTCAAGGGTGCAGATACGCAGTATTTT
j_call: TRBJ2-1; d_call: TRBD2; v_call: TRBV12-3/TRBV12-4; clone_size: .; cdr3_aa: CASSLGTSGGHVPNNEQFF; cdr3_nt: TGTGCCAGCAGTTTAGGCACTAGCGGGGGCCACGTTCCTAACAATGAGCAGTTCTTC
j_call: TRBJ2-3; d_call: TRBD2; v_call: TRBV12-3/TRBV12-4; clone_size: .; cdr3_aa: CASSLAGAYTDTQYF; cdr3_nt: TGTGCCAGCAGTCTAGCGGGGGCCTACACAGATACGCAGTATTTT
j_call: TRBJ2-4; d_call: TRBD1; v_call: TRBV24-1; clone_size: few; cdr3_aa: CATSEGQGIAKNIQYF; cdr3_nt: TGTGCCACCAGTGAGGGACAGGGGATTGCCAAAAACATTCAGTACTTC
j_call: TRBJ1-5; d_call: TRBD1; v_call: TRBV9; clone_size: .; cdr3_aa: CASSGLVRRGSNQPQHF; cdr3_nt: TGTGCCAGTAGCGGACTCGTGCGCAGGGGGAGCAATCAGCCCCAGCATTTT
j_call: TRBJ2-7; d_call: TRBD1; v_call: TRBV15; clone_size: few; cdr3_aa: CATSRDRYTSYEQYF; cdr3_nt: TGTGCCACCAGCCGGGACAGATACACCTCCTACGAGCAGTACTTC
j_call: TRBJ2-2; d_call: TRBD2; v_call: TRBV9; clone_size: .; cdr3_aa: CASSVAERGNTGELFF; cdr3_nt: TGTGCCAGCAGCGTGGCCGAGCGGGGGAACACCGGGGAGCTGTTTTTT
j_call: TRBJ2-7; d_call: .; v_call: TRBV6-5; clone_size: .; cdr3_aa: CASSLRFRTNEQYF; cdr3_nt: TGTGCCAGCAGTTTGAGGTTCCGGACTAACGAGCAGTACTTC
j_call: TRBJ2-3; d_call: TRBD2; v_call: TRBV28; clone_size: .; cdr3_aa: CASSFGLAGAPDTQYF; cdr3_nt: TGTGCCAGCAGTTTCGGACTAGCGGGAGCCCCAGATACGCAGTATTTT
j_call: TRBJ2-7; d_call: .; v_call: TRBV27; clone_size: few; cdr3_aa: CASSFGAGATYEQYF; cdr3_nt: TGTGCCAGCAGTTTCGGAGCAGGGGCTACCTACGAGCAGTACTTC
j_call: TRBJ1-2; d_call: TRBD1; v_call: TRBV6-5; clone_size: .; cdr3_aa: CASRRQGFDYGYTF; cdr3_nt: TGTGCCAGCAGGCGACAGGGATTCGACTATGGCTACACCTTC
j_call: TRBJ2-1; d_call: .; v_call: TRBV6-6; clone_size: few; cdr3_aa: CASSWGSGEQFF; cdr3_nt: TGTGCCAGCAGCTGGGGGAGTGGTGAGCAGTTCTTC
j_call: TRBJ2-3; d_call: TRBD2; v_call: TRBV20-1; clone_size: many; cdr3_aa: CSAASSGGAPDTQYF; cdr3_nt: TGCAGTGCCGCTAGTAGCGGGGGGGCCCCAGATACGCAGTATTTT
j_call: TRBJ2-7; d_call: TRBD1; v_call: TRBV20-1; clone_size: many; cdr3_aa: CSARVGTGAGYEQYF; cdr3_nt: TGCAGTGCTAGAGTAGGGACAGGGGCGGGTTACGAGCAGTACTTC
j_call: TRBJ2-1; d_call: TRBD2; v_call: TRBV7-2; clone_size: many; cdr3_aa: CASSPLAGNYNEQFF; cdr3_nt: TGTGCCAGCAGCCCACTAGCGGGGAACTACAATGAGCAGTTCTTC
j_call: TRBJ2-1; d_call: TRBD2; v_call: TRBV6-2/TRBV6-3; clone_size: .; cdr3_aa: CASSRGGGVSYNEQFF; cdr3_nt: TGTGCCAGCAGTAGAGGCGGGGGGGTCTCCTACAATGAGCAGTTCTTC
j_call: TRBJ2-1; d_call: TRBD2; v_call: TRBV12-3/TRBV12-4; clone_size: many; cdr3_aa: CASSLLAGAYNEQFF; cdr3_nt: TGTGCCAGCAGTTTACTAGCGGGAGCCTACAATGAGCAGTTCTTC
j_call: TRBJ1-5; d_call: .; v_call: TRBV2; clone_size: .; cdr3_aa: CASSNGGQPQHF; cdr3_nt: TGTGCCAGCAGCAACGGAGGTCAGCCCCAGCATTTT
j_call: TRBJ2-7; d_call: .; v_call: TRBV29-1; clone_size: few; cdr3_aa: CSVAYPYEQYF; cdr3_nt: TGCAGCGTGGCCTATCCCTACGAGCAGTACTTC
j_call: TRBJ2-7; d_call: TRBD2; v_call: TRBV4-1; clone_size: few; cdr3_aa: CASSQVRLATYEQYF; cdr3_nt: TGCGCCAGCAGCCAAGTTCGACTAGCCACCTACGAGCAGTACTTC
j_call: TRBJ2-1; d_call: TRBD2; v_call: TRBV6-4; clone_size: .; cdr3_aa: CASSDRGGEINEQFF; cdr3_nt: TGTGCCAGCAGTGACAGGGGAGGGGAGATTAATGAGCAGTTCTTC
j_call: TRBJ2-3; d_call: .; v_call: TRBV7-6; clone_size: few; cdr3_aa: CASSFRGTTDTQYF; cdr3_nt: TGTGCCAGCAGCTTCAGGGGAACCACAGATACGCAGTATTTT
j_call: TRBJ2-3; d_call: .; v_call: TRBV4-3; clone_size: .; cdr3_aa: CASSQDAGSGADTQYF; cdr3_nt: TGCGCCAGCAGCCAAGATGCGGGTTCGGGAGCAGATACGCAGTATTTT
j_call: TRBJ2-1; d_call: .; v_call: TRBV4-2; clone_size: many; cdr3_aa: CASSQGAVSSYNEQFF; cdr3_nt: TGTGCCAGCAGCCAAGGGGCGGTTAGCTCCTACAATGAGCAGTTCTTC
j_call: TRBJ1-4; d_call: TRBD1; v_call: TRBV27; clone_size: .; cdr3_aa: CASTTKRQGIREKLFF; cdr3_nt: TGTGCCAGCACCACAAAAAGACAGGGCATTCGGGAAAAACTGTTTTTT
j_call: TRBJ2-7; d_call: .; v_call: TRBV29-1; clone_size: .; cdr3_aa: CSVAPLLGDEQYF; cdr3_nt: TGCAGCGTTGCTCCCCTGTTAGGCGACGAGCAGTACTTC
j_call: TRBJ2-1; d_call: TRBD1; v_call: TRBV18; clone_size: .; cdr3_aa: CASSLRDRQETQFF; cdr3_nt: TGTGCCAGCTCACTCCGGGACAGGCAAGAGACCCAGTTCTTC
j_call: TRBJ2-5; d_call: TRBD2; v_call: TRBV5-1; clone_size: once; cdr3_aa: CASSSAGLAMETQYF; cdr3_nt: TGCGCCAGCAGCTCCGCGGGACTAGCCATGGAGACCCAGTACTTC
j_call: TRBJ2-7; d_call: .; v_call: TRBV27; clone_size: .; cdr3_aa: CASSWLGAAAYEQYF; cdr3_nt: TGTGCCAGCAGTTGGCTGGGGGCTGCGGCCTACGAGCAGTACTTC